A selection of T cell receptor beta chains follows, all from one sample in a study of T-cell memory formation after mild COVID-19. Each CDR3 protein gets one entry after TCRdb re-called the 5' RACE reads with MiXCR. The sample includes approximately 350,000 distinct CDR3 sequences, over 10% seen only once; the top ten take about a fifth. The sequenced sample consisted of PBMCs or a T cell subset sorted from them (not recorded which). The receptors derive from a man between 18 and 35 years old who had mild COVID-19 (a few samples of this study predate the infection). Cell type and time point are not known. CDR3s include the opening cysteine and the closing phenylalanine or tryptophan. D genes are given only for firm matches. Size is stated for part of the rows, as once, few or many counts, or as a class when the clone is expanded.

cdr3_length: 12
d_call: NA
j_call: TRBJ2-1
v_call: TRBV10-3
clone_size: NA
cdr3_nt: TGTGCCATCAGCCTTGAGGGGCCAGGGCAGTTCTTC
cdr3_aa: CAISLEGPGQFF

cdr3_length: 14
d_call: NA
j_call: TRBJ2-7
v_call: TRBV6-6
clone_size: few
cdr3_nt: TGTGCCAGCAGTTACGAGAGATTAACGTACGAGCAGTACTTC
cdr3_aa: CASSYERLTYEQYF

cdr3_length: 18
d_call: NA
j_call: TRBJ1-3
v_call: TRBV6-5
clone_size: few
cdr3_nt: TGTGCCAGCAGTTCTTTACCGGGGGCAGAGGTCTCTGGAAACACCATATATTTT
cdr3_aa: CASSSLPGAEVSGNTIYF

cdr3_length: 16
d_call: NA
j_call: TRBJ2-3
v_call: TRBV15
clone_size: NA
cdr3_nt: TGTGCCACCAGCGCTAGGAGCGGCCTCCGGGCAGATACGCAGTATTTT
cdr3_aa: CATSARSGLRADTQYF

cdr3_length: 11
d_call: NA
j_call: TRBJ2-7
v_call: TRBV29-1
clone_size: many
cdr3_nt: TGCAGCGGGAGGGACCTCTACGAGCAGTACTTC
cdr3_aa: CSGRDLYEQYF

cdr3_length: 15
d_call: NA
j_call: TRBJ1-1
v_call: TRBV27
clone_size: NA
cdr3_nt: TGTGCCAGCAGTCTCCGGGGGGGGCCATCCTCTGAAGCTTTCTTT
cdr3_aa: CASSLRGGPSSEAFF

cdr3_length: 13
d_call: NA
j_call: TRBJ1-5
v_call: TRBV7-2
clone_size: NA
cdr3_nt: TGTGCCAGCAGCTTTCATAGCAATCAGCCCCAGCATTTT
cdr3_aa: CASSFHSNQPQHF

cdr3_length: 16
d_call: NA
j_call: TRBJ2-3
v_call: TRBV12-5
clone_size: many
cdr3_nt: TGTGCTAGTGCCCTTGGGGGGACAGAAGGCACAGATACGCAGTATTTT
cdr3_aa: CASALGGTEGTDTQYF

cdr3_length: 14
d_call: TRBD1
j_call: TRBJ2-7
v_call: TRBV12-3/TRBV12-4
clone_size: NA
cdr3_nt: TGTGCCAGCAGCTCCGGGACAGGGGTGGACGAGCAGTACTTC
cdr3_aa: CASSSGTGVDEQYF

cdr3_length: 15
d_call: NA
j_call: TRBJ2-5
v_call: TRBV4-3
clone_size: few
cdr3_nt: TGCGCCAGCAGCCAGGGACGTGGGGGGCAAGAGACCCAGTACTTC
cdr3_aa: CASSQGRGGQETQYF

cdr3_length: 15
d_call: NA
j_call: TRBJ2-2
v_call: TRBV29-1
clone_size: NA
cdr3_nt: TGCAGCGTTGAAGAGGACTCAGGAGCCACCGGGGAGCTGTTTTTT
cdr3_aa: CSVEEDSGATGELFF

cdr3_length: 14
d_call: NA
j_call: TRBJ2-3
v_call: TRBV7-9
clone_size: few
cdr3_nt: TGTGCCAGCAGCTTAGAAGGCGCGCCAGATACGCAGTATTTT
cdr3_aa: CASSLEGAPDTQYF

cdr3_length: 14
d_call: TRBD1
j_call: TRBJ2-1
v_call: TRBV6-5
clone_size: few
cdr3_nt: TGTGCCAGCAGTTACGGACAGGGTTACAATGAGCAGTTCTTC
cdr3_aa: CASSYGQGYNEQFF